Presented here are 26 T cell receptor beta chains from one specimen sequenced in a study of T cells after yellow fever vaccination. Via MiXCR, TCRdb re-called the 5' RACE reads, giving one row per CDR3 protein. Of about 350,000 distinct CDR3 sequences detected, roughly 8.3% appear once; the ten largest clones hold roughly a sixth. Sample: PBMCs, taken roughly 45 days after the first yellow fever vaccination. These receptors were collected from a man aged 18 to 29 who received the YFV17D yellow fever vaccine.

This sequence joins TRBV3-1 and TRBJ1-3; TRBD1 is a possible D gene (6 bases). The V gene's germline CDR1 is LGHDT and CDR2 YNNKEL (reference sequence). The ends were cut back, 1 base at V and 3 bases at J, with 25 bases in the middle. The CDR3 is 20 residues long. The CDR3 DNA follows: TGTGCCAGCAGCCAAGGTCTGGCACGCCAGGGGCGGGAGGTTGGAAACACCATATATTTT. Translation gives CASSQGLARQGREVGNTIYF.

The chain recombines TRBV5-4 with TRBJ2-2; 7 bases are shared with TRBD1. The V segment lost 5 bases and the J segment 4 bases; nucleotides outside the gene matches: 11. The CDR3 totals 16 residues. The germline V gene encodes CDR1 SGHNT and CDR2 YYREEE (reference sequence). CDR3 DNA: TGTGCCAGCAGTTTCCCGACAGGGAGAGGCACCGGGGAGCTGTTTTTT. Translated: CASSFPTGRGTGELFF.

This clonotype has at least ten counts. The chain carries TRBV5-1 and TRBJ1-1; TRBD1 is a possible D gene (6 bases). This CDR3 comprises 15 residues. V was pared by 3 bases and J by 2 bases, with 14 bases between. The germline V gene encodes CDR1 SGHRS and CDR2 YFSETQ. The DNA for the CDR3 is TGCGCCAGCAGCTGGGGGAGGACAGTAAACACTGAAGCTTTCTTT. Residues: CASSWGRTVNTEAFF. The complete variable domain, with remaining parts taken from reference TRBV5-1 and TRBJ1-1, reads KAGVTQTPRYLIKTRGQQVTLSCSPISGHRSVSWYQQTPGQGLQFLFEYFSETQRNKGNFPGRFSGRQFSNSRSEMNVSTLELGDSALYLCASSWGRTVNTEAFFGQGTRLTVV.

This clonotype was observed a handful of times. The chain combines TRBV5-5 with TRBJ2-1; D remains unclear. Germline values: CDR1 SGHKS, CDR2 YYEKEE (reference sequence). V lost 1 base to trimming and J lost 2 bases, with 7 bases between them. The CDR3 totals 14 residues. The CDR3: CASSLSPAYNEQFF. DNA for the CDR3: TGTGCCAGCAGCTTGTCCCCAGCCTACAATGAGCAGTTCTTC.

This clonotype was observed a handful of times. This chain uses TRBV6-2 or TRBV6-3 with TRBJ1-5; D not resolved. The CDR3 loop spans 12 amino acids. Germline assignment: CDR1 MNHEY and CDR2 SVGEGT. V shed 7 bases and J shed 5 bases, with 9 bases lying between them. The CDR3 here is CASTAGHQPQHF. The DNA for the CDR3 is TGTGCCAGCACGGCGGGTCATCAGCCCCAGCATTTT.

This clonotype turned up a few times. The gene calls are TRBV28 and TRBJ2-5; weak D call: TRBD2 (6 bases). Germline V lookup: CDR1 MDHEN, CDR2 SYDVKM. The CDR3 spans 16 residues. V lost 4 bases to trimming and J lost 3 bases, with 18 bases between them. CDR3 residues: CASSSPRVRGEETQYF. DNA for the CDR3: TGTGCCAGCAGTTCCCCCAGAGTGCGGGGAGAAGAGACCCAGTACTTC.

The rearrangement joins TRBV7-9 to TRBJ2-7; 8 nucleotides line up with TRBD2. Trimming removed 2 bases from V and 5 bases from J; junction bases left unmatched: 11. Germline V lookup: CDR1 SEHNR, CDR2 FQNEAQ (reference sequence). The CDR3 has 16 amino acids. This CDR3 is CASSLPLTSVKHEQYF. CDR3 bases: TGTGCCAGCAGCTTACCCCTGACTAGCGTGAAACACGAGCAGTACTTC.

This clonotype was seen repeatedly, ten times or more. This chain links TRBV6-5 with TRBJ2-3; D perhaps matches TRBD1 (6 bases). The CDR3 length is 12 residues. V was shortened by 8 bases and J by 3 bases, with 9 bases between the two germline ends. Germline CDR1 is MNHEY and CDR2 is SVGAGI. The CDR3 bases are TGTGCCAGCGGGGGCTCTACAGATACGCAGTATTTT. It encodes CASGGSTDTQYF.

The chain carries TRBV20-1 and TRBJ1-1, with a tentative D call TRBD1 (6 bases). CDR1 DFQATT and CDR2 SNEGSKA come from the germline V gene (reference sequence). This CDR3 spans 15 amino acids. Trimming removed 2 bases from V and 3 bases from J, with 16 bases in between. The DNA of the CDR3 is TGCAGTGCTAGACCGTTCCGGGGGCGTTACACTGAAGCTTTCTTT. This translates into CSARPFRGRYTEAFF.

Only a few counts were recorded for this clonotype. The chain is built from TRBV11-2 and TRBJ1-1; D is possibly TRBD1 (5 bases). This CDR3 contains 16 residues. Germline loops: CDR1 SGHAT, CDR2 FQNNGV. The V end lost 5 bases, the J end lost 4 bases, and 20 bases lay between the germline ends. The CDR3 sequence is CASSPPALGRGTEAFF. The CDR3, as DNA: TGTGCCAGCAGCCCACCCGCCCTGGGTAGGGGCACTGAAGCTTTCTTT. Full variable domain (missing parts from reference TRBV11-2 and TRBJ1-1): EAGVAQSPRYKIIEKRQSVAFWCNPISGHATLYWYQQILGQGPKLLIQFQNNGVVDDSQLPKDRFSAERLKGVDSTLKIQPAKLEDSAVYLCASSPPALGRGTEAFFGQGTRLTVV.

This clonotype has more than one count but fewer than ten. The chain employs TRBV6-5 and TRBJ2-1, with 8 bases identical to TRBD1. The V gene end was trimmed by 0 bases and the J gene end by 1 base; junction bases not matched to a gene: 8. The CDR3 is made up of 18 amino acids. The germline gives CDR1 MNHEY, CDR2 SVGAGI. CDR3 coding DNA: TGTGCCAGCAGTTACTCGCTCCAGGGGGCTTATTCCTACAATGAGCAGTTCTTC. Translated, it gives CASSYSLQGAYSYNEQFF.

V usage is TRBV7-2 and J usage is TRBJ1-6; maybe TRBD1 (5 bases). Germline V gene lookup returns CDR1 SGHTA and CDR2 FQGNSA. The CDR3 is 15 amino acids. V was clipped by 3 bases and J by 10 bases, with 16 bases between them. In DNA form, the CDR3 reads TGTGCCAGCAGCTTTATCCGGGACCGGTACTCACCCCTCCACTTT. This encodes CASSFIRDRYSPLHF.

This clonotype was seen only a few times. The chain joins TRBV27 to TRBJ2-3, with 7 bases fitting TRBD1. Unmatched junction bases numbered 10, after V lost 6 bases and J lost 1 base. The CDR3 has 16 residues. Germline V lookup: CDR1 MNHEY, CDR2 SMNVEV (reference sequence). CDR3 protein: CASSTRVGGRTDTQYF. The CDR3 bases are TGTGCCAGCAGCACCCGAGTAGGGGGCCGCACAGATACGCAGTATTTT.

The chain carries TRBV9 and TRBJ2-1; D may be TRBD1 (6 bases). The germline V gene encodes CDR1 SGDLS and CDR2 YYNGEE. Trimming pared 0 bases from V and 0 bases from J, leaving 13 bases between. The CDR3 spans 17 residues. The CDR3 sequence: CASSVGTVLSSYNEQFF. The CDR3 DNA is TGTGCCAGCAGCGTAGGGACAGTGTTAAGCTCCTACAATGAGCAGTTCTTC.

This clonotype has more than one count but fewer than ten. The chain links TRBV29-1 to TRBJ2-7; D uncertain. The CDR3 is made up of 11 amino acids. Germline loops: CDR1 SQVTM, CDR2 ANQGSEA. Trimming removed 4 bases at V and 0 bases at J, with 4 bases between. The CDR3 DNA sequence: TGCAGCGTTGGCAGCTCCTACGAGCAGTACGTC. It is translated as CSVGSSYEQYV.

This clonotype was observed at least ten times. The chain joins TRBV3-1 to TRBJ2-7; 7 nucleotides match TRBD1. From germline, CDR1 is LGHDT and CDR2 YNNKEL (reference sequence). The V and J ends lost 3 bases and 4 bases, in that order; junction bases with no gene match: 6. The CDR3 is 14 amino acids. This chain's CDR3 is CASSQNGQAYEQYF. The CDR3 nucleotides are TGTGCCAGCAGCCAGAATGGACAGGCATACGAGCAGTACTTC.

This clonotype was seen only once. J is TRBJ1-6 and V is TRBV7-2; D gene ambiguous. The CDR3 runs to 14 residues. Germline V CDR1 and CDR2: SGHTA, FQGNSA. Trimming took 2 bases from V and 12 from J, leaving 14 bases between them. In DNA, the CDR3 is TGTGCCAGCAGCTTATCAGCCGGCGGTAAACCCCTCCACTTT. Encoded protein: CASSLSAGGKPLHF. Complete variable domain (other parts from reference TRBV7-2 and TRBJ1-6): GAGVSQSPSNKVTEKGKDVELRCDPISGHTALYWYRQSLGQGLEFLIYFQGNSAPDKSGLPSDRFSAERTGGSVSTLTIQRTQQEDSAVYLCASSLSAGGKPLHFGNGTRLTVT.

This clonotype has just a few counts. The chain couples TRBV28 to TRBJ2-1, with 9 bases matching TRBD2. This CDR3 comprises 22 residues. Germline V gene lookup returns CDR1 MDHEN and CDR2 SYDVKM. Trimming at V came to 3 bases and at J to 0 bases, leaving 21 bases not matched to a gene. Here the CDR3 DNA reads TGTGCCAGCAGTTTCAATCCCTACAAGGGGGCGGGGGGGCCCTTCTCCTACAATGAGCAGTTCTTC. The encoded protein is CASSFNPYKGAGGPFSYNEQFF.

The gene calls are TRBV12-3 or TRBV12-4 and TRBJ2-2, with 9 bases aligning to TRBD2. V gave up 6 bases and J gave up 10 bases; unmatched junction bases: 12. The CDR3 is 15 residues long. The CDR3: CASSLRIAGELELFF. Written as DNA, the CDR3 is TGTGCCAGCAGCCTTCGAATAGCGGGGGAATTGGAGCTGTTTTTT.

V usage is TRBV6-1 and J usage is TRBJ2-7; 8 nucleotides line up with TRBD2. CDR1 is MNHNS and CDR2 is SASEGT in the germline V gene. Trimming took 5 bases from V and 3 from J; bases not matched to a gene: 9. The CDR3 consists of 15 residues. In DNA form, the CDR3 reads TGTGCCAGCAGTCAACCCCGGGGGGGGGGCTACGAGCAGTACGTC. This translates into CASSQPRGGGYEQYV.

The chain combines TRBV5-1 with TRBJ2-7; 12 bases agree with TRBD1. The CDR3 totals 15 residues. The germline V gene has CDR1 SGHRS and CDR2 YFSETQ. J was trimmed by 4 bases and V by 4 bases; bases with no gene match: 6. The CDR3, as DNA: TGCGCCAGCAGCGGGGACAGGGGGCACGGGTACGAGCAGTACTTC. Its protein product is CASSGDRGHGYEQYF.

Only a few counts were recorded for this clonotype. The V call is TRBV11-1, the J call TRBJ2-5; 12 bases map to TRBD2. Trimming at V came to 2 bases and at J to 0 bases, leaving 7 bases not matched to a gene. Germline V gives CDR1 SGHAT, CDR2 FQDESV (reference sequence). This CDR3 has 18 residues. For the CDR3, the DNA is TGTGCCAGCAGCTTACCCCCTAGCGGGGGGGCACACCAAGAGACCCAGTACTTC. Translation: CASSLPPSGGAHQETQYF. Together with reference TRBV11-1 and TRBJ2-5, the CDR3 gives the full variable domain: EAEVAQSPRYKITEKSQAVAFWCDPISGHATLYWYRQILGQGPELLVQFQDESVVDDSQLPKDRFSAERLKGVDSTLKIQPAELGDSAMYLCASSLPPSGGAHQETQYFGPGTRLLVL.

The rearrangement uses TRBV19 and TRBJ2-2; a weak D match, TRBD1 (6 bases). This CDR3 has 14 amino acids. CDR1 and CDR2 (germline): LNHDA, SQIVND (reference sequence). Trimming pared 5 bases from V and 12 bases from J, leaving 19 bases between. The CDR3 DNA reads TGTGCCAGTAGTCCGGACCACAGGGCAAGCAAGCTGTTTTTT. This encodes CASSPDHRASKLFF.

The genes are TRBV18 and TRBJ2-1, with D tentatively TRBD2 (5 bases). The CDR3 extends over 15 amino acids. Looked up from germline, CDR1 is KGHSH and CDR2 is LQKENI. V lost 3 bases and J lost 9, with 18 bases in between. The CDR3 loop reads CASSPSLASNGEQFF. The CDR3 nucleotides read TGTGCCAGCTCACCGAGCCTAGCTTCGAATGGTGAGCAGTTCTTC. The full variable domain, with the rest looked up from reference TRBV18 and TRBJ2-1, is NAGVMQNPRHLVRRRGQEARLRCSPMKGHSHVYWYRQLPEEGLKFMVYLQKENIIDESGMPKERFSAEFPKEGPSILRIQQVVRGDSAAYFCASSPSLASNGEQFFGPGTRLTVL.

The CDR3 here is CASRRSGLGSYEQYF. As DNA, the CDR3 is TGTGCCAGCCGACGGTCAGGGTTGGGCTCCTACGAGCAGTACTTC. The chain recombines TRBV13 with TRBJ2-7, with D possibly being TRBD1 (5 bases). Germline CDR1 and CDR2: PRHDT and FYEKMQ (reference sequence). V was trimmed by 8 bases and J by 0 bases, leaving 17 bases between them. The CDR3 runs to 15 residues.

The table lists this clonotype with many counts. The CDR3 sequence: CSARRSGGDYEQYV. The CDR3, as DNA: TGCAGTGCTCGTAGAAGCGGGGGAGATTACGAGCAGTACGTC. The gene calls are TRBV20-1 and TRBJ2-7; 8 bases are a match to TRBD2. With V trimmed by 5 bases and J by 4 bases, 10 bases remained unmatched. This CDR3 comprises 14 residues. Germline V lookup: CDR1 DFQATT, CDR2 SNEGSKA (reference sequence).